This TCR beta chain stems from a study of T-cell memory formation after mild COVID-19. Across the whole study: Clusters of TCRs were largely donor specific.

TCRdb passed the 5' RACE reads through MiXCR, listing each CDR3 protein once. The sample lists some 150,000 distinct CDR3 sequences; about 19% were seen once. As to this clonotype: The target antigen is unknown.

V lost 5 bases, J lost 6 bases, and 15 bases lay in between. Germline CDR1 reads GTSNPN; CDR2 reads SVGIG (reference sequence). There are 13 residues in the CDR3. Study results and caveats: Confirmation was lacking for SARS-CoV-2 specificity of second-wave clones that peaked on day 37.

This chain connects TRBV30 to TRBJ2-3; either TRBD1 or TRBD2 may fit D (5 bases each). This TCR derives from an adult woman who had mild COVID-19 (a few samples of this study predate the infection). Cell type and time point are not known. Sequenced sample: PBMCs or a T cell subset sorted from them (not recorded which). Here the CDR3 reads CAWVPGPWDTQYF. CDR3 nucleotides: TGTGCCTGGGTACCGGGGCCGTGGGATACGCAGTATTTT.